Presented here are 15 T cell receptor beta chains from one specimen sequenced in a study of T cell responses to AZD1222 COVID-19 vaccine. Using immunoSEQ multiplex PCR, the repertoire was profiled, and TCRdb retains in-frame clones only, with some absent. The sample includes over 150,000 clones, 85% to 95% of them seen just once. Specimen: peripheral blood, collected 28 days after the second dose of the MenACWY control vaccine. Source of these receptors: an adult who received the MenACWY meningococcal vaccine as a control.

The chain joins TRBV6-5 to TRBJ1-1; no clear D. CDR3 length: 11 amino acids. The V gene lost 6 bases and the J gene lost 1 base, with 3 bases spanning the gap. Germline lookup yields CDR1 MNHEY and CDR2 SVGAGI. The CDR3 region is CASRQNTEAFF. DNA of the CDR3: TGTGCCAGCAGACAGAACACTGAAGCTTTCTTT.

The gene calls are TRBV2 and TRBJ1-6, with D possibly TRBD1 on 5 matching bases. V gave up 7 bases and J gave up 10 bases, with 14 bases separating them. Germline assignment: CDR1 SNHLY and CDR2 FYNNEI. This CDR3 is 13 amino acids long. This CDR3 is CASTGPGTSPLHF. DNA for the CDR3: TGTGCCAGCACGGGGCCCGGGACCTCACCCCTCCACTTT.

This clone was seen more than once but under ten times. This chain links TRBV12-5 with TRBJ1-2; possible D gene TRBD1, 5 bases. The CDR3 sequence is 14 residues long. Germline V gene data show CDR1 as LGHNT and CDR2 as FRNRAP. V was shortened by 1 base and J by 11 bases, with 17 bases between the two germline ends. The CDR3 sequence is CASGLEGSGRGYTF. The CDR3 DNA follows: TGTGCTAGTGGTTTGGAAGGATCGGGCCGGGGGTACACCTTC. The full variable domain, with the rest looked up from reference TRBV12-5 and TRBJ1-2, is DARVTQTPRHKVTEMGQEVTMRCQPILGHNTVFWYRQTMMQGLELLAYFRNRAPLDDSGMPKDRFSAEMPDATLATLKIQPSEPRDSAVYFCASGLEGSGRGYTFGSGTRLTVV.

V usage is TRBV5-1 and J usage is TRBJ2-3; D is perhaps TRBD2 (5 bases). The CDR3 runs 16 residues. Looked up from germline, CDR1 is SGHRS and CDR2 is YFSETQ. The V end was cut by 1 base, the J end by 0 bases, with 12 bases between. CDR3 sequence reads: CASSLNAAGSTDTQYF. The CDR3 nucleotides read TGCGCCAGCAGCTTGAACGCGGCGGGTAGCACAGATACGCAGTATTTT.

CDR3 bases: TGTGCCAGCAGCTTCGGGGGATTGGGAGAGACCCAGTACTTC. It translates to CASSFGGLGETQYF. J is TRBJ2-5 and V is TRBV7-2; weak D call: TRBD2 (6 bases). V dropped 3 bases and J dropped 4 bases, with 12 bases sitting between them. The CDR3 is made up of 14 amino acids. Germline lookup yields CDR1 SGHTA and CDR2 FQGNSA.

This clone was counted a few times. V gene TRBV15 combines with J gene TRBJ1-4; TRBD1 matches at 9 bases. V shed 4 bases, J shed 1 base, and the junction held 1 base outside the gene matches. CDR1 and CDR2 (germline): LNHNV, YYDKDF (reference sequence). CDR3 length equals 15 residues. The CDR3 nucleotides read TGTGCCACCAGCAAGACAGGGGGAACTAATGAAAAACTGTTTTTT. Protein product: CATSKTGGTNEKLFF.

This clone was observed a few times. The chain employs TRBV20-1 and TRBJ2-7; D tentatively reads TRBD1 or TRBD2 (5 bases each). CDR3 length equals 13 residues. The germline V gene has CDR1 DFQATT and CDR2 SNEGSKA (reference sequence). V lost 3 bases to trimming and J lost 2 bases, with 11 bases between them. The CDR3 reads CSASPQGPYEQYF. The CDR3 region has the DNA TGCAGTGCTAGTCCCCAGGGACCCTACGAGCAGTACTTC.

V usage is TRBV6-5 and J usage is TRBJ1-5; no definite D call. Trimming left V 6 bases short and J 1 base short, with 10 bases between. The CDR3 is made up of 14 amino acids. Germline loops: CDR1 MNHEY, CDR2 SVGAGI. CDR3 coding DNA: TGTGCCAGCAGGCTTTCGCGGAGCAATCAGCCCCAGCATTTT. Encoded protein: CASRLSRSNQPQHF.

The CDR3 nucleotides are TGTGCCAGCATCTCCAGCGGGACAGTCTTTTCCTACGAGCAGTACTTC. Protein product: CASISSGTVFSYEQYF. This sequence joins TRBV28 and TRBJ2-7; D tentatively fits TRBD1 or TRBD2 (7 bases each). This CDR3 comprises 16 residues. The V and J ends lost 7 bases and 1 base respectively, with 20 bases between them. Germline V gene sequence: CDR1 MDHEN, CDR2 SYDVKM.

This chain connects TRBV19 to TRBJ1-2; 9 nucleotides align to TRBD1. CDR3 length: 15 residues. The ends lost 1 base at V and 1 base at J; junction bases unmatched: 1. CDR1 and CDR2 (germline): LNHDA, SQIVND (reference sequence). The CDR3 nucleotides read TGTGCCAGTAGTATAGGGACAGGGGTTAACTATGGCTACACCTTC. It specifies CASSIGTGVNYGYTF.

This chain joins TRBV5-1 and TRBJ1-2; no firm D call. The CDR3 runs to 14 residues. Trimming took off 0 bases at V and 4 bases at J, with 10 bases between the two ends. The germline V gene has CDR1 SGHRS and CDR2 YFSETQ. The DNA of the CDR3 is TGCGCCAGCAGCTTGGAAATCTCAATCTATGGCTACACCTTC. It is translated as CASSLEISIYGYTF.

This chain joins TRBV4-3 and TRBJ1-2; D not resolved. Deletions cut 1 base from V and 4 bases from J, with 10 bases between. The CDR3 runs 14 residues. Per the germline V gene, CDR1 is LGHNA and CDR2 is YSLEER. The CDR3 sequence: CASSQVPNPYGYTF. CDR3 bases: TGCGCCAGCAGCCAAGTCCCCAACCCCTATGGCTACACCTTC.

The chain combines TRBV6-2 or TRBV6-3 with TRBJ1-2; D not resolved. Germline V gene data show CDR1 as MNHEY and CDR2 as SVGEGT. This CDR3 is 11 amino acids long. V dropped 5 bases and J dropped 4 bases, with 5 bases sitting between them. The CDR3 reads CASSMSYGYTF. In nucleotides, the CDR3 is TGTGCCAGCAGTATGAGCTATGGCTACACCTTC.

This chain links TRBV7-9 with TRBJ1-2, with 10 bases matching TRBD1. CDR1 and CDR2 (germline): SEHNR, FQNEAQ (reference sequence). This CDR3 has 14 residues. V shed 4 bases, J shed 3 bases, and the junction held 2 bases outside the gene matches. This CDR3 is CASSSGTGDYGYTF. DNA of the CDR3: TGTGCCAGCAGCTCCGGGACAGGGGACTATGGCTACACCTTC.

The gene calls are TRBV3-1 (or the pseudogene TRBV3-2) and TRBJ1-1; D gene uncertain. The V and J ends lost 4 bases and 6 bases respectively, with 18 bases between them. Germline assignment: CDR1 LGHDT and CDR2 YNNKEL (reference sequence). The CDR3 has 15 residues. The DNA for the CDR3 is TGTGCCAGCAGCCCCCGGAGGACCCTCGTCGCTGAAGCTTTCTTT. It yields the protein CASSPRRTLVAEAFF.